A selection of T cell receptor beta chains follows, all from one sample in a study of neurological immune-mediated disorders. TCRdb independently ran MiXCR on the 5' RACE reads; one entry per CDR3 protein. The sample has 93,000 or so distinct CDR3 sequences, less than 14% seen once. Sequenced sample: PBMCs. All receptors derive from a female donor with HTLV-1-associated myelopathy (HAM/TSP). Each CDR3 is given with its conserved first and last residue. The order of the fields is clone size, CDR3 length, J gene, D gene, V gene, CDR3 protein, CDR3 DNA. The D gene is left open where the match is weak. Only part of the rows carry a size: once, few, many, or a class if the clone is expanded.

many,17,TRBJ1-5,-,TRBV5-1,CASSYDPTAYSNQPQHF,TGCGCCAGCAGCTACGACCCGACAGCCTATAGCAATCAGCCCCAGCATTTT
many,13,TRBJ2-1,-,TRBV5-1,CASSFSRDNEQFF,TGCGCCAGCAGCTTCTCCAGGGACAATGAGCAGTTCTTC
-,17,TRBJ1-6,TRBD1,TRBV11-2,CASSPGGQSSYNSPLHF,TGTGCCAGCAGCCCGGGGGGACAGAGCTCCTATAATTCACCCCTCCACTTT
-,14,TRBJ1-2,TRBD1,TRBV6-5,CASSYRQGEGGYTF,TGTGCCAGCAGTTACCGGCAGGGGGAGGGTGGCTACACCTTC
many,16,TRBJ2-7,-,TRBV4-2,CASSQERGGDTYEQYF,TGTGCCAGCAGCCAAGAGAGGGGGGGGGACACCTACGAGCAGTACTTC
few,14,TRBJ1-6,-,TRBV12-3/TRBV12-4,CASSLKEGNSPLHF,TGTGCCAGCAGTTTAAAGGAAGGTAATTCACCCCTCCACTTT
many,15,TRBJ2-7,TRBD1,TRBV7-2,CASSLGGQGFYEQYF,TGTGCCAGCAGCTTAGGGGGACAGGGTTTTTACGAGCAGTACTTC
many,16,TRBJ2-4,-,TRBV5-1,CASSFGGFDRENIQYF,TGCGCCAGCAGCTTTGGAGGATTCGACCGCGAAAACATTCAGTACTTC
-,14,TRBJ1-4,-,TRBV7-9,CASSFMGSWEKLFF,TGTGCCAGCAGCTTTATGGGCTCTTGGGAAAAACTGTTTTTT
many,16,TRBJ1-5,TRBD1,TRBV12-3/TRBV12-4,CASSSGDSNSNQPQHF,TGTGCCAGCAGCTCCGGGGACAGTAATAGCAATCAGCCCCAGCATTTT
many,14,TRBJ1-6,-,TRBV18,CASSPQGYNSPLHF,TGTGCCAGCTCACCGCAGGGATACAATTCACCCCTCCACTTT
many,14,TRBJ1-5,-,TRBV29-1,CSVATDDSRQPQHF,TGCAGCGTCGCGACAGACGATTCTCGTCAGCCCCAGCATTTT
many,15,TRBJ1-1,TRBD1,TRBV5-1,CASSSTGTVGTEAFF,TGCGCCAGCAGCTCTACCGGGACAGTGGGCACTGAAGCTTTCTTT
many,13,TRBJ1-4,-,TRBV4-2,CASSQVGTNVAFF,TGTGCCAGCAGCCAAGTCGGGACAAACGTGGCGTTTTTT
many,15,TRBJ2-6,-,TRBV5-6,CASSLFSTGANVLTF,TGTGCCAGCAGCTTGTTCTCGACTGGGGCCAACGTCCTGACTTTC
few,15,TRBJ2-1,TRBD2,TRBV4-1,CASSLPGTSGNEQFF,TGCGCCAGCAGCCTTCCTGGGACTAGCGGGAATGAGCAGTTCTTC
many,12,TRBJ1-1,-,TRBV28,CASSSPGSEAFF,TGTGCCAGCAGTTCTCCGGGATCTGAAGCTTTCTTT
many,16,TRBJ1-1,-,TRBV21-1,CASSKGWRAADTEAFF,TGTGCCAGCAGCAAAGGTTGGAGGGCTGCGGACACTGAAGCTTTCTTT
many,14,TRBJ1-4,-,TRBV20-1,CSARDLATNEKLFF,TGCAGTGCTAGAGATCTAGCAACTAATGAAAAACTGTTTTTT
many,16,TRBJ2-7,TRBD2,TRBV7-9,CASSLGGRGGRNEQYF,TGTGCCAGCAGCTTAGGAGGACGGGGGGGCCGGAACGAGCAGTACTTC
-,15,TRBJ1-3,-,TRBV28,CASSFGRNSGNTIYF,TGTGCCAGCAGTTTCGGGCGAAACTCTGGAAACACCATATATTTT
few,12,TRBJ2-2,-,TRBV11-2,CASWRDTGELFF,TGTGCCAGCTGGAGGGACACCGGGGAGCTGTTTTTT
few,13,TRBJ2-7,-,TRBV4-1,CASSQIHGYEQYF,TGCGCCAGCAGCCAAATACACGGCTACGAGCAGTACTTC
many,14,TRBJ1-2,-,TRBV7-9,CASSFPLADYGYTF,TGTGCCAGCAGCTTCCCTCTAGCAGACTATGGCTACACCTTC
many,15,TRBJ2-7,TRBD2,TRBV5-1,CASSFTSGGVYEQYF,TGCGCCAGCAGCTTTACTAGCGGGGGCGTCTACGAGCAGTACTTC
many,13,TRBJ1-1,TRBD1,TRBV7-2,CASTGQMNTEAFF,TGTGCCAGCACGGGACAGATGAACACTGAAGCTTTCTTT